This T cell receptor beta chain was identified in a study of blood T cell repertoires in COVID-19. Study at large: Acute and convalescent COVID-19 samples came from the United States, Italy and Spain. Sources were T cells, B-cell-depleted T cells, or PBMCs; the material itself was cDNA or gDNA.

Seattle patients were enrolled while actively infected and followed longitudinally. The CDR3 sequence is 14 residues long. V lost 6 bases and J lost 4, with 14 bases in between. Germline V gene sequence: CDR1 KGHSH, CDR2 LQKENI. Libraries were prepared by immunoSEQ multiplex PCR; TCRdb keeps only in-frame clonotypes and omits some of them. The sample contains 150,000 to 200,000 clones, roughly 77% of which appear only once. This TCR was sampled from an elderly woman with COVID-19, enrolled during active disease. The specimen sequenced was peripheral blood. The J gene is TRBJ2-3, the V gene TRBV18, with D maybe TRBD2 (7 bases). The CDR3 protein is CASSEAGAADTQYF. CDR3 DNA: TGTGCCAGCTCCGAGGCGGGGGCGGCAGATACGCAGTATTTT.